Below, one TCR beta chain is given with its context. Its specificity is not known. The data belong to a study of long-term antiretroviral therapy in people with HIV. Study results and limitations: In samples taken after ART, diversity increased but remained below transplant donor control levels.

Per donor, at least one pre-ART and at least two post-ART PBMC samples were obtained. Survey-level resolution applied to immunoSEQ assay v3.0. Repertoires were generated with immunoSEQ multiplex PCR, while TCRdb's copy carries only in-frame clones and drops some. The sample has around 26,000 clones, around 87% seen once. Trimming cost V 4 bases and J 7 bases; bases outside gene matches: 2. Germline assignment: CDR1 SGHDN and CDR2 FVKESK. The CDR3 has 13 amino acids. This TCR derives from a man in his forties or fifties with HIV. The V gene is TRBV14, the J gene TRBJ2-2; 8 nucleotides align to TRBD2. This material consisted of unsorted PBMCs, taken 2.6 to 2.8 years after starting antiretroviral therapy. CDR3 sequence: CASSPGTSGELFF. As DNA, the CDR3 is TGTGCCAGCAGCCCGGGGACTAGCGGGGAGCTGTTTTTT.